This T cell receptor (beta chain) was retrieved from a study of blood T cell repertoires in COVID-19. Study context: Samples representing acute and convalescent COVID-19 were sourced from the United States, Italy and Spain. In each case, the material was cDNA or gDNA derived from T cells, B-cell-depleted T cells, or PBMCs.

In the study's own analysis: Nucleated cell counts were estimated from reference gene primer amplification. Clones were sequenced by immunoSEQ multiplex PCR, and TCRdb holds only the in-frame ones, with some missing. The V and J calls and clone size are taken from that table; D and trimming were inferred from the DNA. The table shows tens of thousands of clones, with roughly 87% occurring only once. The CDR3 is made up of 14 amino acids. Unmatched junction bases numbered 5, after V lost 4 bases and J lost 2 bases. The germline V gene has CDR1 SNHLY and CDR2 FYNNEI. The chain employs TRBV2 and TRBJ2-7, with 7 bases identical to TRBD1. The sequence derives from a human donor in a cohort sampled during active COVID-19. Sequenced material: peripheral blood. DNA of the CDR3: TGTGCCAGCAGTGCAAGACAGGGTCCCTACGAGCAGTACTTC. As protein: CASSARQGPYEQYF.